This TCR beta chain was found in a study of blood T cell repertoires in COVID-19. The germline V gene encodes CDR1 PRHDT and CDR2 FYEKMQ (reference sequence). The V and J ends lost 0 bases and 5 bases, in that order; junction bases with no gene match: 3. The CDR3 covers 16 residues. TCRdb's table, derived via immunoSEQ multiplex PCR, lists solely in-frame clones and lacks some. The sample lists roughly 200,000 clones, 84% occurring once. The receptor comes from a human donor in a cohort sampled during active COVID-19. The chain employs TRBV13 and TRBJ2-2, with 10 bases fitting TRBD2. Sequencing used peripheral blood. CDR3 in DNA: TGTGCCAGCAGCTTAGGACTAGCGGGACGGACCGGGGAGCTGTTTTTT. Its translation: CASSLGLAGRTGELFF.